The 21 T cell receptor beta chains reported below all come from one sample, sequenced in a study of cytotoxic CD8 clonotypes in ibrutinib-treated CLL. TCRdb's copy holds only in-frame clones and misses some; the assay was immunoSEQ multiplex PCR. The sample shows some 85,000 clones, 75% to 80% of them seen only once. The starting material was PBMCs, obtained after 24 months of ibrutinib treatment. These receptors all come from a human donor with chronic lymphocytic leukemia.

This clone was picked up one time. This chain uses TRBV2 with TRBJ2-3; 8 bases fit TRBD2. V dropped 5 bases and J dropped 0; count of bases not matched to a gene: 4. The CDR3 loop spans 15 amino acids. From germline, CDR1 is SNHLY and CDR2 FYNNEI. The CDR3 bases are TGTGCCAGCAGTTTAGCGGGACTCAGCACAGATACGCAGTATTTT. This gives the protein CASSLAGLSTDTQYF. The full variable domain, with the rest looked up from reference TRBV2 and TRBJ2-3, is EPEVTQTPSHQVTQMGQEVILRCVPISNHLYFYWYRQILGQKVEFLVSFYNNEISEKSEIFDDQFSVERPDGSNFTLKIRSTKLEDSAMYFCASSLAGLSTDTQYFGPGTRLTVL.

This clone was seen only a few times. The chain combines TRBV28 with TRBJ2-2, with 8 bases identical to TRBD1. In germline, CDR1 is MDHEN, CDR2 SYDVKM. V lost 6 bases to trimming and J lost 4 bases; unmatched junction nucleotides: 13. This CDR3 has 17 amino acids. CDR3 in amino acids: CASSEPQSTGATGELFF. In DNA form, the CDR3 reads TGTGCCAGCAGCGAGCCCCAATCGACAGGGGCCACCGGGGAGCTGTTTTTT.

This clone was detected only a few times. J is TRBJ2-7 and V is TRBV6-6; no firm D call. This CDR3 region has 14 residues. Germline-derived CDR1 and CDR2 are MNHNY and SVGAGI (reference sequence). The V and J ends lost 6 bases and 5 bases respectively, with 17 bases between them. The CDR3 DNA follows: TGTGCCAGCAGCGACCCTGGGATCGGTGACGAGCAGTACTTC. Its protein product is CASSDPGIGDEQYF.

This clone was detected ten times or more. This chain connects TRBV4-2 to TRBJ1-3, with 10 bases lining up with TRBD1. The CDR3 sequence is 15 residues long. Looked up from germline, CDR1 is LGHNA and CDR2 is YNFKEQ. The V gene end was trimmed by 3 bases and the J gene end by 4 bases; junction bases not matched to a gene: 3. The CDR3 sequence is CASSHWTGGGNTIYF. DNA for the CDR3: TGTGCCAGCAGCCATTGGACAGGGGGAGGAAACACCATATATTTT.

The chain is built from TRBV21-1 and TRBJ2-7; the D segment call TRBD1 is taken from the table without a DNA check. TRBV21-1 is reported as a pseudogene. This CDR3 contains 15 residues. The CDR3 sequence: CASSPEDRKTYEQYF. DNA of the CDR3: TGTGCCAGCAGCCCGGAGGACAGGAAAACCTACGAGCAGTACTTC.

The chain carries TRBV2 and TRBJ2-1; 8 bases line up with TRBD2. V was pared by 11 bases and J by 2 bases, with 14 bases of the junction left unmatched. This CDR3 region has 16 residues. Germline V gives CDR1 SNHLY, CDR2 FYNNEI. The CDR3 here is CAGNGRAGDPYNEQFF. For the CDR3, the DNA is TGTGCCGGTAACGGGAGAGCGGGAGACCCCTACAATGAGCAGTTCTTC.

This clone appeared many times. The chain links TRBV18 to TRBJ2-5; 10 nucleotides match TRBD1. V gave up 4 bases and J gave up 2 bases; unmatched junction bases: 1. The length of the CDR3 is 14 residues. Germline V gene lookup returns CDR1 KGHSH and CDR2 LQKENI. For the CDR3, the DNA is TGTGCCAGCTCACGGGACAGGGGACAAGAGACCCAGTACTTC. This gives the protein CASSRDRGQETQYF. The full variable domain, its missing parts supplied by reference TRBV18 and TRBJ2-5, is NAGVMQNPRHLVRRRGQEARLRCSPMKGHSHVYWYRQLPEEGLKFMVYLQKENIIDESGMPKERFSAEFPKEGPSILRIQQVVRGDSAAYFCASSRDRGQETQYFGPGTRLLVL.

The chain is built from TRBV28 and TRBJ1-3; the D is unclear. The V end was cut by 4 bases, the J end by 3 bases, with 13 bases between. The germline CDR1 and CDR2 sequences are MDHEN and SYDVKM. The CDR3 is 15 residues long. CDR3 sequence: CASSSADKVGNTIYF. CDR3 bases: TGTGCCAGCAGTTCGGCCGACAAAGTTGGAAACACCATATATTTT.

Within the sample, this clone is medium-sized. V usage is TRBV28 and J usage is TRBJ2-3; the D gene is possibly TRBD1 (5 bases). CDR1 is MDHEN, CDR2 SYDVKM, per germline. The CDR3 has 16 amino acids. V was pared by 2 bases and J by 0 bases, with 12 bases between. CDR3 sequence: CASSLGATLSTDTQYF. In DNA, the CDR3 is TGTGCCAGCAGTTTAGGGGCGACACTGAGCACAGATACGCAGTATTTT.

The V call is TRBV5-1, the J call TRBJ1-1; D call uncertain. In germline, CDR1 is SGHRS, CDR2 YFSETQ. The CDR3 contains 13 residues. V lost 0 bases and J lost 6, with 9 bases in between. This CDR3 is CASSLGQAPEAFF. CDR3 DNA sequence: TGCGCCAGCAGCTTGGGGCAGGCACCTGAAGCTTTCTTT.

V gene TRBV7-2 combines with J gene TRBJ2-2; D call uncertain. In germline, CDR1 is SGHTA, CDR2 FQGNSA. The CDR3 runs to 15 residues. Trimming stripped 3 bases from V and 5 bases from J, with 13 bases between. The DNA for the CDR3 is TGTGCCAGCAGCTTTGTGGCACTCTCGACCGGGGAGCTGTTTTTT. It encodes CASSFVALSTGELFF. Variable domain in full (rest from reference TRBV7-2 and TRBJ2-2): GAGVSQSPSNKVTEKGKDVELRCDPISGHTALYWYRQSLGQGLEFLIYFQGNSAPDKSGLPSDRFSAERTGGSVSTLTIQRTQQEDSAVYLCASSFVALSTGELFFGEGSRLTVL.

This clone was found once. The rearrangement joins TRBV5-1 to TRBJ2-1, with 8 bases matching TRBD1. With 4 bases clipped from V and 7 bases from J, the junction kept 4 bases outside the gene matches. This CDR3 region has 13 residues. Germline CDR1 reads SGHRS; CDR2 reads YFSETQ. The CDR3 protein is CASSLQGANEQFF. In DNA, the CDR3 is TGCGCCAGCAGCCTGCAGGGGGCGAATGAGCAGTTCTTC.

J is TRBJ2-1 and V is TRBV7-2; perhaps D is TRBD1 or TRBD2 (5 bases each). There are 17 residues in the CDR3. Deletions cut 1 base from V and 5 bases from J, with 18 bases between. The germline V gene encodes CDR1 SGHTA and CDR2 FQGNSA. The CDR3 reads CASSLDSGLSTHNEQFF. The CDR3, as DNA: TGTGCCAGCAGCTTAGATTCGGGGCTTTCTACCCACAATGAGCAGTTCTTC.

Only a few counts were recorded for this clone. The V gene is TRBV18, the J gene TRBJ2-1, with 10 bases lining up with TRBD1. The germline V gene has CDR1 KGHSH and CDR2 LQKENI. The trim removed 5 bases at V and 0 bases at J, leaving 16 bases unmatched. The CDR3 has 20 residues. CDR3 nucleotides: TGTGCCAGCTCAAAACCCGGGACAGGGGCTCTCCTAAGCTCCTACAATGAGCAGTTCTTC. As protein: CASSKPGTGALLSSYNEQFF.

V usage is TRBV4-1 and J usage is TRBJ1-2; D is possibly TRBD1 (5 bases). V lost 4 bases, J lost 8 bases, and 17 bases lay in between. CDR1 is MGHRA, CDR2 YSYEKL, per germline. The CDR3 contains 14 residues. CDR3 coding DNA: TGCGCCAGCAGCCGATCCGGGACTCCCTTGGGCTACACCTTC. Amino acids: CASSRSGTPLGYTF.

The count of this clone is one. The chain links TRBV4-3 to TRBJ1-2; D is possibly TRBD1 (6 bases). With 0 bases removed from V and 4 bases from J, the gap between germline ends came to 15 bases. CDR1 and CDR2 from the germline V gene are LGHNA and YSLEER. The CDR3 sequence is 16 residues long. For the CDR3, the DNA is TGCGCCAGCAGCCAAGAGGGGGCTGGGCTAGGCTATGGCTACACCTTC. This sequence encodes CASSQEGAGLGYGYTF.

The V and J genes are TRBV6-1 and TRBJ2-7; no clear D. Germline V gene lookup returns CDR1 MNHNS and CDR2 SASEGT. This CDR3 is 13 amino acids long. V lost 5 bases and J 0 bases, leaving 8 bases between the germline ends. In DNA form, the CDR3 reads TGTGCCAGCAGTATTATTCTCTCCTACGAGCAGTACTTC. It codes for CASSIILSYEQYF.

This chain links TRBV27 with TRBJ2-3; 9 nucleotides align to TRBD2. CDR1 is MNHEY, CDR2 SMNVEV, per germline (reference sequence). Trimming took 4 bases from V and 1 from J; bases not matched to a gene: 3. The CDR3 contains 15 residues. This CDR3 is CASSSWTSGTDTQYF. DNA for the CDR3: TGTGCCAGCAGTTCCTGGACTAGCGGCACAGATACGCAGTATTTT.

The J gene is TRBJ2-7, the V gene TRBV28, with D possibly being TRBD1 (5 bases). From germline, CDR1 is MDHEN and CDR2 SYDVKM. The CDR3 totals 12 residues. V lost 6 bases to trimming and J lost 3 bases, with 9 bases between them. CDR3 sequence reads: CASRQVGYEQYF. The CDR3 DNA sequence: TGTGCCAGCAGACAGGTAGGCTACGAGCAGTACTTC.

V is TRBV19 and J is TRBJ2-7; no definite D call. Germline-derived CDR1 and CDR2 are LNHDA and SQIVND (reference sequence). The length of the CDR3 is 12 residues. Trimming took 6 bases from V and 3 from J, leaving 9 bases between them. The CDR3 sequence is CASSPSGYEQYF. For the CDR3, the DNA is TGTGCCAGTAGCCCCTCGGGCTACGAGCAGTACTTC.

The count of this clone is one. The chain combines TRBV13 with TRBJ2-3, with 9 bases aligning to TRBD1. Germline CDR1 is PRHDT and CDR2 is FYEKMQ (reference sequence). J lost 3 bases, V lost 4 bases, and 8 bases had no gene match. The CDR3 extends over 16 amino acids. This chain's CDR3 is CASSYNRGRLTDTQYF. DNA for the CDR3: TGTGCCAGCAGCTACAACAGGGGGCGCCTTACAGATACGCAGTATTTT.